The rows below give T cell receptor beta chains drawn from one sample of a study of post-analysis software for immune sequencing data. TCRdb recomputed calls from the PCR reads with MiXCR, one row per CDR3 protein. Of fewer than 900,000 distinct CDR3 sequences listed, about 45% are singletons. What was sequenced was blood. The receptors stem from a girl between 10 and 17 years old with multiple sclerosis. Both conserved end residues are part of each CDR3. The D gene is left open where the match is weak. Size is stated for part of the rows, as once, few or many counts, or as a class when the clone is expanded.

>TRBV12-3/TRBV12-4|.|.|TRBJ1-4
CASSLTGEGEKLFF
TGTGCCAGCAGTTTAACAGGTGAAGGAGAAAAACTGTTTTTT
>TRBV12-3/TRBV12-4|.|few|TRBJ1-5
CASGLGTHQPQHF
TGTGCCAGCGGGCTAGGGACACATCAGCCCCAGCATTTT
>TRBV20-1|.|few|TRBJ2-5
CSATSPGTQETQYF
TGCAGTGCTACCTCCCCCGGGACCCAAGAGACCCAGTACTTC
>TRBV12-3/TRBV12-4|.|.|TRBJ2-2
CASSPVGGRTGELFF
TGTGCCAGCAGTCCAGTGGGGGGGCGCACCGGGGAGCTGTTTTTT
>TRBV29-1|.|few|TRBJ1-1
CSVEVVGNTEAFF
TGCAGCGTTGAAGTGGTGGGTAACACTGAAGCTTTCTTT
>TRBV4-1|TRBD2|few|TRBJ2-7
CASSQDLGTSGSYEQYF
TGCGCCAGCAGCCAGGACCTCGGGACTAGCGGATCCTACGAGCAGTACTTC
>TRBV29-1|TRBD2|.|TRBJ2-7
CSVGTSGYGAYEQYF
TGCAGCGTAGGGACTAGCGGGTACGGCGCCTACGAGCAGTACTTC
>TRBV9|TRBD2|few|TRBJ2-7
CASSTRGLAGTYEQYF
TGTGCCAGCAGCACCCGAGGACTAGCGGGGACCTACGAGCAGTACTTC
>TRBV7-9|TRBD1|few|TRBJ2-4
CASSLGDSKNIQYF
TGTGCCAGCAGCTTAGGGGACAGCAAAAACATTCAGTACTTC
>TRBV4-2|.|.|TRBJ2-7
CASSQELEGVPSYEQYF
TGTGCCAGCAGCCAAGAACTTGAGGGAGTCCCCTCCTACGAGCAGTACTTC
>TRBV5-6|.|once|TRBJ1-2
CASSSPTRYYGYTF
TGTGCCAGCAGCTCACCGACTCGATACTATGGCTACACCTTC
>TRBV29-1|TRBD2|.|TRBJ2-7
CSVEDGRAYEQYF
TGCAGCGTTGAGGACGGGAGGGCCTACGAGCAGTACTTC
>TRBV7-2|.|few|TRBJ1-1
CASSQSSLAGAGSAFF
TGTGCCAGCAGCCAAAGTAGCCTGGCAGGGGCGGGATCAGCTTTCTTT
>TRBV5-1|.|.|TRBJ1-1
CASSLQGHSNTEAFF
TGCGCCAGCAGCTTGCAGGGCCACTCGAACACTGAAGCTTTCTTT
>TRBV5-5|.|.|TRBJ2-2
CASSFNEFLGGELFF
TGTGCCAGCAGCTTTAATGAGTTTCTTGGCGGGGAGCTGTTTTTT
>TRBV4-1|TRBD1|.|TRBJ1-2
CASKDSTGDYGYTF
TGCGCCAGTAAGGACTCGACAGGGGACTATGGCTACACCTTC
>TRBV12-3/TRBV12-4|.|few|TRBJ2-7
CASSLRGRSYEQYF
TGTGCCAGCAGTCTACGCGGGCGATCCTACGAGCAGTACTTC
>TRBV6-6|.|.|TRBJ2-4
CASIRGFALKNIQYF
TGTGCCAGCATCCGGGGCTTCGCCCTCAAAAACATTCAGTACTTC
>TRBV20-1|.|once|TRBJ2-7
CSARDQGSAYEQYF
TGCAGTGCTAGAGATCAGGGGTCAGCCTACGAGCAGTACTTC
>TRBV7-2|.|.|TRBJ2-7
CASSLEDVSYEQYF
TGTGCCAGCAGCTTAGAGGACGTCTCCTACGAGCAGTACTTC